These T cell receptor beta chains were read from a single sample in a study of blood T cell repertoires in COVID-19. Using immunoSEQ multiplex PCR, the repertoire was profiled, and TCRdb retains in-frame clones only, with some absent. The profile shows over 100,000 clones, around three quarters of them singletons. Specimen: peripheral blood. These receptors were taken from a woman older than 75 with acute or convalescent COVID-19. Each CDR3 is given with its conserved first and last residue. A D gene is named only where the DNA matches it firmly. Some rows have no size entry. The others give once, few or many, or a class for an expanded clone.

size	J	D	V	length	DNA	CDR3
.	TRBJ2-4	.	TRBV3-1/TRBV3-2	12	TGTGCCAGCAGCTTACTCGGGAACATTCAGTACTTC	CASSLLGNIQYF
.	TRBJ1-5	.	TRBV2	15	TGTGCCAGCAGTCTCCTGGCCCCTAGCAATCAGCCCCAGCATTTT	CASSLLAPSNQPQHF
.	TRBJ2-2	.	TRBV24-1	15	TGTGCCACCAGTGTAACGGTCCCGAACACCGGGGAGCTGTTTTTT	CATSVTVPNTGELFF
.	TRBJ2-3	.	TRBV9	15	TGTGCCAGCAGCGAAACAGGCATTAGCACAGATACGCAGTATTTT	CASSETGISTDTQYF
.	TRBJ1-4	.	TRBV19	16	TGTGCCAGTAGTCCGGGGGGTGGTGCAACTAATGAAAAACTGTTTTTT	CASSPGGGATNEKLFF
.	TRBJ1-1	.	TRBV6-6	16	TGTGCCAGCAGTTCCCTTAGGGAGGGATGGAACACTGAAGCTTTCTTT	CASSSLREGWNTEAFF
.	TRBJ2-2	TRBD1	TRBV29-1	13	TGCAGCGTAGGGACAGGGGGAACCGGGGAGCTGTTTTTT	CSVGTGGTGELFF
.	TRBJ2-3	TRBD1	TRBV28	15	TGTGCCAGCAGTTTACCGGGACAGGTGACAGATACGCAGTATTTT	CASSLPGQVTDTQYF
.	TRBJ2-4	.	TRBV3-1/TRBV3-2	15	TGTGCCAGCAGCTACTCTTACCTAGCCAAAAACATTCAGTACTTC	CASSYSYLAKNIQYF
.	TRBJ1-2	TRBD1	TRBV7-2	15	TGTGCCAGCAGCTTAGTGCCGACAGGGATAGATGGCTACACCTTC	CASSLVPTGIDGYTF
.	TRBJ1-1	.	TRBV5-1	14	TGCGCCAGCAGCTTACAGACAGGCAACACTGAAGCTTTCTTT	CASSLQTGNTEAFF
.	TRBJ2-3	TRBD2	TRBV7-2	19	TGTGCCAGCAGCTTAAGGGGACCGAGGGCTAGCGGCAGCACAGATACGCAGTATTTT	CASSLRGPRASGSTDTQYF
.	TRBJ1-4	TRBD1	TRBV5-1	15	TGCGCCAGCAGCCGGACGACAGGGGTCGGGGAAAAACTGTTTTTT	CASSRTTGVGEKLFF
once	TRBJ1-6	.	TRBV7-2	16	TGTGCCAGCAGCTTAGCGGGCGGCGGGTACAGTTCACCCCTCCACTTT	CASSLAGGGYSSPLHF
.	TRBJ2-7	.	TRBV10-3	14	TGTGCCGTCAGTGCTTCACTAGCTTCCTACGAGCAGTACTTC	CAVSASLASYEQYF
.	TRBJ2-1	TRBD2	TRBV5-1	16	TGCGCCAGCGGGGCTCAGAGCGGGAGAGGTTCGGGTGAGCAGTTCTTC	CASGAQSGRGSGEQFF
.	TRBJ2-5	TRBD1	TRBV28	15	TGTGCCAGCAGCCCACAGGGGGGACGCCAAGAGACCCAGTACTTC	CASSPQGGRQETQYF
.	TRBJ2-7	TRBD1	TRBV7-2	15	TGTGCCAGCAGCTTAGCTGGGACAGGGATATACGAGCAGTACTTC	CASSLAGTGIYEQYF
.	TRBJ2-1	.	TRBV6-5	11	TGTGCCAGCAGTCGTAACAATGAGCAGTTCTTC	CASSRNNEQFF
.	TRBJ1-2	.	TRBV30	14	TGTGCCTGGGGCGCGCGGCCGGGGAGCTATGGCTACACCTTC	CAWGARPGSYGYTF
once	TRBJ2-7	.	TRBV19	16	TGTGCCAGTAGTATACGTGGGGGGACAGAGTCCTACGAGCAGTACTTC	CASSIRGGTESYEQYF
.	TRBJ1-5	.	TRBV7-2	16	TGTGCCAGCAGCCTTTACAGGGTCGATGGTGGTCAGCCCCAGCATTTT	CASSLYRVDGGQPQHF
.	TRBJ1-3	.	TRBV21-1	18	TGTGCCAGCAGCAGAAAGCGCCCAGTCCCCTGGGTTGGAAACACCATATATTTT	CASSRKRPVPWVGNTIYF
few	TRBJ2-5	TRBD1	TRBV20-1	14	TGCAGTGCTAGTATGTCAGGGGGCCAAGAGACCCAGTACTTC	CSASMSGGQETQYF
.	TRBJ1-5	.	TRBV7-9	12	TGTGCCAGTGGGCTTAGCAATCAGCCCCAGCATTTT	CASGLSNQPQHF
.	TRBJ2-7	.	TRBV12-3/TRBV12-4	12	TGTGCCAGCAGTTTTGGAGGGAGGGAGCAGTACTTC	CASSFGGREQYF
.	TRBJ2-1	TRBD1	TRBV20-1	14	TGCAGTGCTAGTAGGGACAGAGCCCAGGGTGAGCAGTTCTTC	CSASRDRAQGEQFF
.	TRBJ1-5	TRBD1	TRBV19	15	TGTGCCAGTAGTACCGGGACAGGGTTCGATCAGCCCCAGCATTTT	CASSTGTGFDQPQHF
.	TRBJ1-1	.	TRBV13	14	TGTGCCAGCAGCCCAGGGCACGTGGACACTGAAGCTTTCTTT	CASSPGHVDTEAFF
.	TRBJ1-6	.	TRBV30	14	TGTGCCTGGAGTGCTCGGGTCCCCAATTCACCCCTCCACTTT	CAWSARVPNSPLHF
.	TRBJ2-1	TRBD2	TRBV11-1	15	TGTGCCAGCAGCACCTCCGTGGCGGGAGTTTCTGAGCAGTTCTTC	CASSTSVAGVSEQFF
.	TRBJ2-3	.	TRBV7-2	13	TGTGCCAGCAGCAGAGGTACCACAGATACGCAGTATTTT	CASSRGTTDTQYF
.	TRBJ1-2	TRBD1	TRBV4-3	16	TGCGCCAGCAGCCAAGAGGTGGGACAGGGGGGCTATGGCTACACCTTC	CASSQEVGQGGYGYTF
.	TRBJ2-5	TRBD2	TRBV20-1	16	TGCAGTGCTAGTCGGTTTCGTCTAGCGGGGAAAGAGACCCAGTACTTC	CSASRFRLAGKETQYF
.	TRBJ2-7	TRBD1	TRBV4-3	15	TGCGCCAGCAGCCCTGCCGGGACAGGGGGCTTAGAGCAGTACTTC	CASSPAGTGGLEQYF
.	TRBJ2-5	.	TRBV18	12	TGTGCCAGCTCACCGAGCCAAGAGACCCAGTACTTC	CASSPSQETQYF
.	TRBJ1-2	.	TRBV4-3	16	TGCGCCAGCAGCCAGGATCGCAGGGGCCATCGATATGGCTACACCTTC	CASSQDRRGHRYGYTF
.	TRBJ2-6	.	TRBV18	16	TGTGCCAGCTCACCAGCCGCCGGCTCTGGGGCCAACGTCCTGACTTTC	CASSPAAGSGANVLTF
.	TRBJ2-3	.	TRBV6-1	15	TGTGCCAGCAGTGAACAGCGACGAAGCACAGATACGCAGTATTTT	CASSEQRRSTDTQYF
.	TRBJ1-4	.	TRBV5-8	8	TGTGCCAGCAGCCCAGATTCTTTT	CASSPDSF
.	TRBJ1-2	TRBD1	TRBV9	14	TGTGCCAGCAGCCGACAGGGGGCGGAGTATGGCTACACCTTC	CASSRQGAEYGYTF
.	TRBJ1-2	TRBD1	TRBV20-1	14	TGCAGTGCTGGTGCCGGGACAGGAGACTATGGCTACACCTTC	CSAGAGTGDYGYTF
.	TRBJ2-7	TRBD1	TRBV7-3	14	TGTGCCAGCAGCCGGGACAGGGGAAGCTACGAGCAGTACTTC	CASSRDRGSYEQYF
.	TRBJ1-5	.	TRBV2	13	TGTGCCAGCAGCAGGGGAGCAGCTCAGCCCCAGCATTTT	CASSRGAAQPQHF
.	TRBJ2-4	.	TRBV5-1	14	TGCGCCAGCAGCTTGGACATCAGTCAAAACATTCAGTACTTC	CASSLDISQNIQYF